This T cell receptor (beta chain) comes out of a study of T cell responses to AZD1222 COVID-19 vaccine. At the level of the study: Second doses were pooled across both intervals (about 4 or about 12 weeks).

Profiling relied on immunoSEQ multiplex PCR, and the TCRdb table lists in-frame clones only, not all of them. The sample includes 90,000 to 120,000 clones, around 87% of them seen just once. This sequence was found in an adult in good health. This specimen consisted of peripheral blood, obtained on day 0 of AZD1222 vaccination.

The CDR3 is CASSVRGLTRYIEQFF. Written as DNA, the CDR3 is TGTGCCAGCAGCGTACGGGGACTAACCCGATATATCGAGCAGTTCTTC. This rearrangement joins TRBV27 to TRBJ2-1; 7 bases align to TRBD2. The junction had 18 bases not matched to a gene; V was cut back by 6 bases and J by 10 bases. This CDR3 region has 16 residues. The germline V gene encodes CDR1 MNHEY and CDR2 SMNVEV (reference sequence).